The TCR beta chain under discussion was sequenced for a study of OX40 agonist ivuxolimab in advanced cancers. Study-wide background: Those treated in dose escalation had hepatocellular carcinoma, melanoma, renal cell cancer or head and neck cancer. Overall study results and limits: Low normalized T-cell clonal expansion was additionally recorded for some nonresponders.

Sampling of blood occurred at baseline, cycle 4 day 1, and cycle 7 day 1. This CDR3 comprises 13 residues. V was clipped by 4 bases and J by 1 base, with 7 bases between them. CDR1 is MNHEY and CDR2 is SVGAGI in the germline V gene. The data were produced by immunoSEQ multiplex PCR, yet TCRdb's version contains in-frame clones alone and is incomplete. The sample has 65,000 to 70,000 clones; about three quarters are singletons. About this clone itself: Its target is not known.

The specimen was CD4+ or CD8+ T cells sorted from blood, collected in a trial of the OX40 agonist ivuxolimab. The V call is TRBV6-5, the J call TRBJ1-1, with D hard to call. This TCR came from an adult with an advanced solid tumor such as melanoma, head and neck, liver or kidney cancer. The DNA of the CDR3 is TGTGCCAGCAGTTGGCAGAAGAACACTGAAGCTTTCTTT. Protein sequence: CASSWQKNTEAFF.